These 29 T cell receptor beta chains were sequenced from one sample in a study of cytomegalovirus exposure and HLA in healthy donors. The study ran its PCR with 60 Vbeta and 13 Jbeta primers. Measured with immunoSEQ multiplex PCR; TCRdb has only the in-frame clones, and not every one. The table shows 100,000 to 150,000 clones, with roughly 84% occurring only once. The sequenced material came from PBMCs. The receptor source for this set is a boy between 10 and 17 years old in good health and CMV-seronegative.

The rearrangement joins TRBV15 to TRBJ2-3; TRBD2 agrees at 11 bases. The trim removed 4 bases at V and 4 bases at J, leaving 4 bases unmatched. The CDR3 totals 15 residues. Germline CDR1 LNHNV, CDR2 YYDKDF (reference sequence). This CDR3 reads CATSTSGRSPDTQYF. CDR3 DNA: TGTGCCACCAGCACTAGCGGGAGGTCTCCAGATACGCAGTATTTT.

The chain links TRBV4-3 to TRBJ1-2, with D perhaps matching TRBD1 (6 bases). This CDR3 has 16 residues. V was shortened by 1 base and J by 2 bases, with 14 bases between the two germline ends. Looked up from germline, CDR1 is LGHNA and CDR2 is YSLEER. For the CDR3, the DNA is TGCGCCAGCAGCCAAGGGACAGTTAATCAAAACTATGGCTACACCTTC. Translating it yields CASSQGTVNQNYGYTF.

This chain links TRBV19 with TRBJ2-7; 10 bases are a match to TRBD2. The germline CDR1 and CDR2 sequences are LNHDA and SQIVND (reference sequence). Unmatched junction bases numbered 11, after V lost 8 bases and J lost 4 bases. The CDR3 is 15 amino acids. CDR3 sequence: CASRGRLAGDYEQYF. The CDR3 DNA follows: TGTGCCAGTCGGGGGAGGCTAGCGGGAGATTACGAGCAGTACTTC.

V gene TRBV14 combines with J gene TRBJ1-1; 7 bases fit TRBD1. V shed 4 bases, J shed 4 bases, and the junction held 6 bases outside the gene matches. The CDR3 is 14 amino acids. The germline V gene encodes CDR1 SGHDN and CDR2 FVKESK. As DNA, the CDR3 is TGTGCCAGCAGCCTCCTTCAGGGGGTCACTGAAGCTTTCTTT. It is translated as CASSLLQGVTEAFF.

The chain carries TRBV7-2 and TRBJ1-3; D gene uncertain. The V end lost 0 bases, the J end lost 0 bases, and 12 bases lay between the germline ends. In germline, CDR1 is SGHTA, CDR2 FQGNSA. The CDR3 is 17 amino acids. CDR3 sequence reads: CASSLATLVPSGNTIYF. CDR3 DNA sequence: TGTGCCAGCAGCTTAGCAACATTGGTCCCCTCTGGAAACACCATATATTTT.

The rearrangement uses TRBV4-3 and TRBJ2-4; 10 nucleotides line up with TRBD2. The length of the CDR3 is 16 residues. CDR1 is LGHNA, CDR2 YSLEER, per germline. The J segment lost 1 base and the V segment lost 2 bases, leaving 2 bases of the junction unmatched. The chain's CDR3 is CASSQNSGRAKNIQYF. The CDR3 nucleotides are TGCGCCAGCAGCCAAAATAGCGGGAGGGCCAAAAACATTCAGTACTTC.

CDR3 protein: CASSGGVRNTEAFF. The CDR3 region has the DNA TGTGCCAGCAGCGGGGGGGTCAGGAACACTGAAGCTTTCTTT. The chain is built from TRBV9 and TRBJ1-1, with a tentative D call TRBD1 (5 bases). The germline gives CDR1 SGDLS, CDR2 YYNGEE. The CDR3 length is 14 residues. V shed 3 bases and J shed 1 base, with 10 bases lying between them.

The rearrangement joins TRBV9 to TRBJ2-3; possible D gene TRBD2, 6 bases. The germline gives CDR1 SGDLS, CDR2 YYNGEE. The CDR3 loop spans 15 amino acids. Trimming took off 7 bases at V and 4 bases at J, with 19 bases between the two ends. This CDR3 reads CASDKGGVRADTQYF. The CDR3 DNA reads TGTGCCAGCGATAAAGGCGGGGTACGTGCAGATACGCAGTATTTT.

The chain carries TRBV9 and TRBJ1-6; D gene uncertain. Germline CDR1 SGDLS, CDR2 YYNGEE. Trimming removed 0 bases at V and 10 bases at J, with 14 bases between. This CDR3 comprises 15 residues. CDR3 in amino acids: CASSVEVGTGSPLHF. CDR3 coding DNA: TGTGCCAGCAGCGTAGAGGTGGGTACGGGGTCACCCCTCCACTTT.

This chain links TRBV18 with TRBJ2-3, with D unclear. The CDR3 runs to 18 residues. From germline, CDR1 is KGHSH and CDR2 LQKENI. Trimming shortened V by 3 bases and J by 2 bases, and 21 bases separated the two germline ends. CDR3 protein: CASSPLMEPHISTDTQYF. The CDR3 DNA follows: TGTGCCAGCTCACCTCTCATGGAGCCACACATTTCCACAGATACGCAGTATTTT.

The rearrangement uses TRBV5-6 and TRBJ2-7; 7 bases align to TRBD1. The germline V gene has CDR1 SGHDT and CDR2 YYEEEE. V gave up 2 bases and J gave up 6 bases; unmatched junction bases: 2. The CDR3 is made up of 12 amino acids. The CDR3 nucleotides are TGTGCCAGCAGCTTCTCAGGGGGCGAGCAGTACTTC. This codes for CASSFSGGEQYF. Complete variable domain (other parts from reference TRBV5-6 and TRBJ2-7): DAGVTQSPTHLIKTRGQQVTLRCSPKSGHDTVSWYQQALGQGPQFIFQYYEEEERQRGNFPDRFSGHQFPNYSSELNVNALLLGDSALYLCASSFSGGEQYFGPGTRLTVT.

The chain recombines TRBV19 with TRBJ2-7; 10 bases fit TRBD1. Germline trimming cut 5 bases from V and 0 bases from J; bases unmatched to any gene: 7. The CDR3 covers 16 residues. The germline gives CDR1 LNHDA, CDR2 SQIVND (reference sequence). In nucleotides, the CDR3 is TGTGCCAGTAGTCCCGGACAGGGGGTAAGCTCCTACGAGCAGTACTTC. It encodes CASSPGQGVSSYEQYF.

The sample holds a few counts of this clone. This chain joins TRBV6-5 and TRBJ1-5; 10 bases map to TRBD1. CDR1 is MNHEY, CDR2 SVGAGI, per germline. V lost 5 bases and J lost 4; bases outside the gene matches: 2. The CDR3 is 14 amino acids. Written as DNA, the CDR3 is TGTGCCAGCAGTGGACAGGGGGGAAATCAGCCCCAGCATTTT. It is translated as CASSGQGGNQPQHF.

The chain couples TRBV27 to TRBJ2-7; D is unclear. Germline V gene sequence: CDR1 MNHEY, CDR2 SMNVEV (reference sequence). The V and J ends lost 7 bases and 2 bases respectively, with 18 bases between them. The length of the CDR3 is 15 residues. Written as DNA, the CDR3 is TGTGCCAGCATCTCTGTCCACCAGGAAACCTACGAGCAGTACTTC. Protein sequence: CASISVHQETYEQYF.

This chain joins TRBV19 and TRBJ2-1, with D maybe TRBD2 (7 bases). This CDR3 has 18 amino acids. V lost 4 bases to trimming and J lost 6 bases, with 25 bases between them. Germline assignment: CDR1 LNHDA and CDR2 SQIVND (reference sequence). This CDR3 reads CASSTILWGGQKLNEQFF. The CDR3 region has the DNA TGTGCCAGTAGTACAATCCTATGGGGGGGACAAAAACTCAATGAGCAGTTCTTC.

Here the CDR3 reads CSVELLAGGTYNEQFF. CDR3 coding DNA: TGCAGCGTAGAACTACTAGCGGGAGGCACCTACAATGAGCAGTTCTTC. V and J are TRBV29-1 and TRBJ2-1; 12 bases align to TRBD2. The CDR3 contains 16 residues. V was clipped by 6 bases and J by 2 bases; unmatched bases: 8. From germline, CDR1 is SQVTM and CDR2 ANQGSEA.

V gene TRBV5-1 combines with J gene TRBJ1-1; D not certain. Deletions cut 2 bases from V and 1 base from J, with 9 bases between. Germline V gene sequence: CDR1 SGHRS, CDR2 YFSETQ. The CDR3 covers 14 residues. The CDR3 reads CASSLISPNTEAFF. In DNA, the CDR3 is TGCGCCAGCAGCTTAATAAGCCCGAACACTGAAGCTTTCTTT. Full variable domain (remainder filled in from reference TRBV5-1 and TRBJ1-1): KAGVTQTPRYLIKTRGQQVTLSCSPISGHRSVSWYQQTPGQGLQFLFEYFSETQRNKGNFPGRFSGRQFSNSRSEMNVSTLELGDSALYLCASSLISPNTEAFFGQGTRLTVV.

The rearrangement uses TRBV7-2 and TRBJ1-6; 8 nucleotides align to TRBD1. The V segment lost 1 base and the J segment 9 bases; nucleotides outside the gene matches: 2. CDR3 length equals 14 residues. Per the germline V gene, CDR1 is SGHTA and CDR2 is FQGNSA. The CDR3 loop reads CASSLDRGFSPLHF. The DNA for the CDR3 is TGTGCCAGCAGCTTAGACAGGGGGTTTTCACCCCTCCACTTT.

V is TRBV21-1 and J is TRBJ2-5; TRBD2 is taken as the D call from the table, unchecked against the DNA. TRBV21-1 is a recognized pseudogene. This CDR3 spans 16 amino acids. The CDR3 sequence: CASSKATTSGQETQYF. CDR3 DNA: TGTGCCAGCAGCAAAGCGACGACTAGCGGACAAGAGACCCAGTACTTC.

The J gene is TRBJ1-1, the V gene TRBV7-2; perhaps TRBD1 as D (6 bases). From germline, CDR1 is SGHTA and CDR2 FQGNSA. V lost 5 bases, J lost 3 bases, and 10 bases lay in between. The CDR3 has 13 amino acids. The CDR3 loop reads CASSQGRDTEAFF. The CDR3 DNA sequence: TGTGCCAGCAGCCAGGGGAGGGACACTGAAGCTTTCTTT.

The chain recombines TRBV7-2 with TRBJ1-2, with 12 bases lining up with TRBD1. CDR3 length: 14 amino acids. V shed 5 bases and J 7 bases; nucleotides not matched to a gene: 5. The germline V gene encodes CDR1 SGHTA and CDR2 FQGNSA. CDR3 amino acids: CASSPGQGAGGYTF. As DNA, the CDR3 is TGTGCCAGCAGCCCGGGACAGGGGGCAGGTGGCTACACCTTC.

V usage is TRBV5-6 and J usage is TRBJ1-3; 9 bases fit TRBD1. Germline V gene lookup returns CDR1 SGHDT and CDR2 YYEEEE. CDR3 length: 15 amino acids. V was pared by 3 bases and J by 2 bases, with 3 bases of the junction left unmatched. The CDR3 loop is CASSSRQGAGNTIYF. CDR3 sequence (DNA): TGTGCCAGCAGCTCGCGACAGGGGGCTGGAAACACCATATATTTT.

This clone was observed a single time. V usage is TRBV20-1 and J usage is TRBJ1-5, with 8 bases fitting TRBD1. Germline lookup yields CDR1 DFQATT and CDR2 SNEGSKA (reference sequence). V trimming: 0 bases; J trimming: 13 bases; junction bases outside the gene matches: 2. The CDR3 spans 11 residues. CDR3 amino acids: CSAREDRAQHF. In DNA form, the CDR3 reads TGCAGTGCTAGAGAGGACAGGGCTCAGCATTTT.

The chain uses TRBV30 and TRBJ2-2; D is uncertain. This CDR3 is built from 13 residues. The V end lost 0 bases, the J end lost 4 bases, and 6 bases lay between the germline ends. Germline CDR1 GTSNPN, CDR2 SVGIG (reference sequence). The CDR3 region has the DNA TGTGCCTGGAGTGTCGCCGGCACCGGGGAGCTGTTTTTT. Protein product: CAWSVAGTGELFF.

The chain has TRBV5-6 and TRBJ2-1, with 8 bases matching TRBD1. The length of the CDR3 is 19 residues. V was pared by 1 base and J by 8 bases, with 20 bases of the junction left unmatched. Per the germline V gene, CDR1 is SGHDT and CDR2 is YYEEEE. CDR3 protein: CASSLKLLDRGLIRDEQFF. The CDR3, as DNA: TGTGCCAGCAGCTTGAAGTTGCTCGACAGGGGATTAATAAGGGATGAGCAGTTCTTC.

With respect to this clone: At one end, the junction sequence differs from germline, possibly due to a read error. The chain carries TRBV7-9 and TRBJ2-1; 12 positions match TRBD2. CDR3 length equals 15 residues. The germline V gene encodes CDR1 SEHNR and CDR2 FQNEAQ (reference sequence). CDR3 amino acids: CSSSFASGREDEQFF. Written as DNA, the CDR3 is TGTTCCAGCAGCTTCGCTAGCGGGAGGGAAGATGAGCAGTTCTTC.

The gene calls are TRBV7-3 and TRBJ2-1; 7 bases fit TRBD2. The CDR3 runs 16 residues. The germline CDR1 and CDR2 sequences are SGHTA and FQGTGA. V dropped 1 base and J dropped 8; count of bases not matched to a gene: 11. The CDR3 DNA follows: TGTGCCAGCAGCTTAAGGGGGTGGGAGGGCTTCCATGAGCAGTTCTTC. This codes for CASSLRGWEGFHEQFF.

The genes are TRBV9 and TRBJ2-5; no clear D gene. Germline loops: CDR1 SGDLS, CDR2 YYNGEE. Trimming took off 2 bases at V and 4 bases at J, with 15 bases between the two ends. This CDR3 has 15 residues. CDR3 nucleotides: TGTGCCAGCAGCGTCGGAGTCGGGTTGGGAGAGACCCAGTACTTC. It yields the protein CASSVGVGLGETQYF.

The chain combines TRBV18 with TRBJ2-5; TRBD1 agrees at 8 bases. The CDR3 runs 15 residues. Germline V gives CDR1 KGHSH, CDR2 LQKENI. The J segment lost 4 bases and the V segment lost 0 bases, leaving 4 bases of the junction unmatched. The chain's CDR3 is CASSPPPGQVETQYF. CDR3 nucleotides: TGTGCCAGCTCACCACCTCCGGGACAGGTAGAGACCCAGTACTTC.